What follows are 30 T cell receptor beta chains derived from one specimen sequenced in a study of cytomegalovirus exposure and HLA in healthy donors. The PCR ran on 60 Vbeta and 13 Jbeta primers. TCRdb keeps only in-frame clones here, not all; method: immunoSEQ multiplex PCR. In the table there are about 90,000 clones, approximately 60% of which are singletons. The sequenced sample consisted of PBMCs. All receptors come from a woman aged 25 to 45 in good health and CMV-seropositive.

This chain uses TRBV6-5 with TRBJ2-5, with a tentative D call TRBD1 (6 bases). V was pared by 0 bases and J by 4 bases, with 15 bases between. From germline, CDR1 is MNHEY and CDR2 SVGAGI. This CDR3 contains 16 residues. The CDR3 nucleotides read TGTGCCAGCAGTTACTCGATATTCGGCAGGGGAGAGACCCAGTACTTC. Translated, it gives CASSYSIFGRGETQYF.

The chain has TRBV10-2 and TRBJ2-5; D call uncertain. CDR3 length: 11 amino acids. The germline V gene has CDR1 WSHSY and CDR2 SAAADI. Trimming stripped 6 bases from V and 2 bases from J, with 4 bases between. The CDR3 nucleotides read TGCGCCAGCAGGAGACAAGAGACCCAGTACTTC. Translated: CASRRQETQYF.

The chain combines TRBV7-9 with TRBJ2-5; 7 bases line up with TRBD1. CDR3 length equals 15 residues. The V segment lost 5 bases and the J segment 1 base; nucleotides outside the gene matches: 7. Germline lookup yields CDR1 SEHNR and CDR2 FQNEAQ (reference sequence). The CDR3 region has the DNA TGTGCCAGCAGCCCCCGAGGGGGCCTCCAAGAGACCCAGTACTTC. It yields the protein CASSPRGGLQETQYF.

The V gene is TRBV6-1, the J gene TRBJ2-2; D perhaps matches TRBD2 (5 bases). Looked up from germline, CDR1 is MNHNS and CDR2 is SASEGT. V was clipped by 6 bases and J by 4 bases, with 9 bases between them. CDR3 length: 13 residues. DNA of the CDR3: TGTGCCAGCAGACTAGACGGCACCGGGGAGCTGTTTTTT. This encodes CASRLDGTGELFF.

The genes are TRBV28 and TRBJ2-7; D is uncertain. From germline, CDR1 is MDHEN and CDR2 SYDVKM. CDR3 size: 13 residues. V was trimmed by 3 bases and J by 3 bases, leaving 9 bases between them. The CDR3 here is CASSFELRYEQYF. The CDR3, as DNA: TGTGCCAGCAGTTTCGAACTCCGCTACGAGCAGTACTTC.

The chain employs TRBV11-2 and TRBJ2-7, with D possibly TRBD1 on 5 matching bases. The CDR3 sequence is 13 residues long. V lost 1 base to trimming and J lost 3 bases, with 7 bases between them. The germline V gene encodes CDR1 SGHAT and CDR2 FQNNGV. The CDR3 DNA reads TGTGCCAGCAGCTTAGCTCAGGGCTACGAGCAGTACTTC. Protein sequence: CASSLAQGYEQYF.

The CDR3 nucleotides read TGTGCCAGCATTTTACAGGACTATGGCTACACCTTC. Its translation is CASILQDYGYTF. V and J are TRBV7-2 and TRBJ1-2, with D perhaps TRBD1 (5 bases). The CDR3 loop spans 12 amino acids. V dropped 7 bases and J dropped 3 bases, with 9 bases sitting between them. CDR1 is SGHTA, CDR2 FQGNSA, per germline.

This clone has only a few counts. The chain employs TRBV13 and TRBJ2-7; D might be TRBD2 (5 bases). Germline V gene data show CDR1 as PRHDT and CDR2 as FYEKMQ (reference sequence). V lost 0 bases to trimming and J lost 2 bases, with 8 bases between them. This CDR3 contains 14 residues. The CDR3 coding sequence is TGTGCCAGCAGCTTAGGCGGGATCCCCTACGAGCAGTACTTC. The encoded protein is CASSLGGIPYEQYF.

The chain uses TRBV11-2 and TRBJ2-2; the match to TRBD1 covers 9 bases. Germline V gene lookup returns CDR1 SGHAT and CDR2 FQNNGV. Losses at the gene ends were 5 bases for V and 6 bases for J; bases not matched to a gene: 13. The CDR3 is 17 amino acids. The CDR3 bases are TGTGCCAGCAGCGCCCAGCTTGGGACAGGGAGGGCCGGGGAGCTGTTTTTT. Its translation is CASSAQLGTGRAGELFF.

V is TRBV7-2 and J is TRBJ2-5, with 7 bases lining up with TRBD1. The germline CDR1 and CDR2 sequences are SGHTA and FQGNSA. Trimming removed 5 bases from V and 1 base from J; junction bases left unmatched: 4. The CDR3 extends over 14 amino acids. In nucleotides, the CDR3 is TGTGCCAGCAGCCGACAGGGCCTCCAAGAGACCCAGTACTTC. Protein sequence: CASSRQGLQETQYF.

CDR3 coding DNA: TGCAGCGTTGACAATGGAAACACCATATATTTT. It codes for CSVDNGNTIYF. V and J are TRBV29-1 and TRBJ1-3; no definite D call. CDR3 size: 11 residues. Trimming took off 3 bases at V and 3 bases at J, with 3 bases between the two ends. Germline V CDR1 and CDR2: SQVTM, ANQGSEA.

V is TRBV7-3 and J is TRBJ2-1; a weak D match, TRBD2 (7 bases). Between the trimmed V and J ends, which lost 1 base and 4 bases, there was a span of 11 bases. CDR3 size: 15 residues. CDR1 and CDR2 (germline): SGHTA, FQGTGA. CDR3 sequence (DNA): TGTGCCAGCAGCTTAAGCGGGGGCGTATACAATGAGCAGTTCTTC. Its translation is CASSLSGGVYNEQFF.

The chain carries TRBV7-3 and TRBJ2-6, with 10 positions matching TRBD1. Germline V gene data show CDR1 as SGHTA and CDR2 as FQGTGA. This CDR3 comprises 17 residues. V lost 5 bases, J lost 1 base, and 5 bases stayed unmatched. The CDR3 sequence is CASSRRQGASGANVLTF. The CDR3 DNA reads as TGTGCCAGCAGCCGGAGACAGGGGGCATCTGGGGCCAACGTCCTGACTTTC.

The rearrangement joins TRBV27 to TRBJ2-3; 7 nucleotides agree with TRBD2. V dropped 7 bases and J dropped 4; count of bases not matched to a gene: 8. CDR3 size: 14 residues. The germline V gene encodes CDR1 MNHEY and CDR2 SMNVEV (reference sequence). In DNA form, the CDR3 reads TGTGCCAGCATGGGGGGGGGTCGCGCAGATACGCAGTATTTT. Amino acids: CASMGGGRADTQYF.

V gene TRBV28 combines with J gene TRBJ1-3, with 7 bases identical to TRBD1. The CDR3 has 14 amino acids. The junction had 5 bases not matched to a gene; V was cut back by 5 bases and J by 4 bases. Germline lookup yields CDR1 MDHEN and CDR2 SYDVKM. CDR3: CASSPGGSGNTIYF. DNA for the CDR3: TGTGCCAGCAGTCCAGGGGGTAGCGGAAACACCATATATTTT.

The chain is built from TRBV12-5 and TRBJ2-3; possible D gene TRBD1, 5 bases. There are 16 residues in the CDR3. Trimming cost V 0 bases and J 7 bases, with 17 bases left between them. Germline CDR1 LGHNT, CDR2 FRNRAP. This chain's CDR3 is CASGLVSGREGNTQYF. In nucleotides, the CDR3 is TGTGCTAGTGGTTTGGTATCCGGCAGGGAAGGGAATACGCAGTATTTT.

A few counts support this clone. The V and J genes are TRBV6-6 and TRBJ1-6; D is unresolved. CDR3 size: 14 residues. Trimming stripped 3 bases from V and 13 bases from J, with 16 bases between. Germline CDR1 reads MNHNY; CDR2 reads SVGAGI (reference sequence). CDR3 sequence (DNA): TGTGCCAGCAGTTATTACTTATATGAATCCCCCCTCCACTTT. It encodes CASSYYLYESPLHF.

This chain joins TRBV27 and TRBJ2-1; 8 nucleotides agree with TRBD2. J gave up 1 base and V 5 bases, and 7 bases lay outside the gene matches. From germline, CDR1 is MNHEY and CDR2 SMNVEV (reference sequence). This CDR3 contains 16 residues. The CDR3 reads CASSKARGGSYNEQFF. Here the CDR3 DNA reads TGTGCCAGCAGTAAAGCTCGGGGGGGTTCCTACAATGAGCAGTTCTTC.

The chain links TRBV12-1 to TRBJ2-1; the tabulated D call, TRBD2, remains unverified against the DNA. TRBV12-1 is a recognized pseudogene. This CDR3 comprises 19 residues. For the CDR3, the DNA is TGTGCCAGCAGCTTGGCCAGTGCGGTGATACAAAGCTCCTACAATGAGCAGTTCTTC. It translates to CASSLASAVIQSSYNEQFF.

The rearrangement joins TRBV7-9 to TRBJ2-1; no firm D call. Deletions cut 5 bases from V and 0 bases from J, with 11 bases between. Germline V gene sequence: CDR1 SEHNR, CDR2 FQNEAQ (reference sequence). The CDR3 has 15 amino acids. CDR3 sequence: CASSPLESSYNEQFF. The CDR3 region has the DNA TGTGCCAGCAGCCCGCTAGAGAGCTCCTACAATGAGCAGTTCTTC.

In regard to this clone: At one of its ends the junction is not consistent with the germline gene, which may arise from a read error. CDR3 in amino acids: CARSLLPGFSPDTQYF. The CDR3 DNA is TGTGCCCGCAGCTTGCTTCCAGGGTTTTCGCCAGATACGCAGTATTTT. The chain uses TRBV5-6 and TRBJ2-3, with TRBD1 as a possible D gene (5 bases). This CDR3 has 16 residues. Germline V gene lookup returns CDR1 SGHDT and CDR2 YYEEEE.

This clone has just a few counts. V and J are TRBV29-1 and TRBJ2-7; perhaps TRBD2 as D (6 bases). The CDR3 extends over 13 amino acids. CDR1 SQVTM and CDR2 ANQGSEA come from the germline V gene. V was pared by 5 bases and J by 3 bases, with 14 bases between. The CDR3 DNA reads TGCAGCGTTAGGCCGGACGGGGGCTACGAGCAGTACTTC. Protein sequence: CSVRPDGGYEQYF.

This rearrangement joins TRBV7-7 to TRBJ2-7, with D tentatively TRBD2 (5 bases). Trimming shortened V by 5 bases and J by 2 bases, and 10 bases separated the two germline ends. This CDR3 is built from 13 residues. Per germline, CDR1 SSHAT and CDR2 FNYEAQ (reference sequence). CDR3 sequence: CASSVGGTYEQYF. The CDR3 DNA is TGTGCCAGCAGCGTAGGAGGTACCTACGAGCAGTACTTC.

This clone has a single count. The chain couples TRBV18 to TRBJ2-3; D unresolved. The CDR3 spans 15 residues. Deletions cut 1 base from V and 0 bases from J, with 8 bases between. The germline V gene encodes CDR1 KGHSH and CDR2 LQKENI. The CDR3 nucleotides read TGTGCCAGCTCACCACGATCAGGTAGCACAGATACGCAGTATTTT. It yields the protein CASSPRSGSTDTQYF.

V is TRBV5-1 and J is TRBJ2-7; 7 bases fit TRBD1. CDR1 and CDR2 (germline): SGHRS, YFSETQ. The length of the CDR3 is 14 residues. J gave up 5 bases and V 4 bases, and 9 bases lay outside the gene matches. This chain's CDR3 is CASSEDRITHEQYF. In DNA, the CDR3 is TGCGCCAGCAGCGAGGACAGGATAACACACGAGCAGTACTTC.

The chain combines TRBV6-6 with TRBJ1-1; 8 positions match TRBD1. V was clipped by 4 bases and J by 4 bases; unmatched bases: 2. The germline CDR1 and CDR2 sequences are MNHNY and SVGAGI (reference sequence). The length of the CDR3 is 13 residues. The CDR3 is CASSFQGATEAFF. The CDR3 DNA sequence: TGTGCCAGCAGTTTCCAGGGGGCCACTGAAGCTTTCTTT.

CDR3: CASSLGQGAYEQYF. CDR3 DNA: TGTGCCAGCAGCTTAGGACAGGGGGCCTACGAGCAGTACTTC. The rearrangement links TRBV7-6 to TRBJ2-5; 9 bases are a match to TRBD1. The J call may be in error: the DNA end matches TRBJ2-7 better. Germline CDR1 SGHVS, CDR2 FNYEAQ. The CDR3 is 14 amino acids.

This chain joins TRBV5-1 and TRBJ1-1; TRBD1 matches at 8 bases. Germline trimming cut 1 base from V and 5 bases from J; bases unmatched to any gene: 10. The CDR3 is 16 residues long. In germline, CDR1 is SGHRS, CDR2 YFSETQ. CDR3 loop: CASSLYSAGGYTEAFF. The CDR3 DNA sequence: TGCGCCAGCAGCTTGTATTCGGCAGGGGGCTATACTGAAGCTTTCTTT.

This chain links TRBV7-3 with TRBJ1-6; D is unclear. The CDR3 is 12 residues long. Germline V gene lookup returns CDR1 SGHTA and CDR2 FQGTGA. V was trimmed by 5 bases and J by 6 bases, leaving 5 bases between them. The CDR3 coding sequence is TGTGCCAGCAGCCAAATTAATTCACCCCTCCACTTT. This gives the protein CASSQINSPLHF. The full variable domain, completed using reference TRBV7-3 and TRBJ1-6, is GAGVSQTPSNKVTEKGKYVELRCDPISGHTALYWYRQSLGQGPEFLIYFQGTGAADDSGLPNDRFFAVRPEGSVSTLKIQRTERGDSAVYLCASSQINSPLHFGNGTRLTVT.

The chain combines TRBV2 with TRBJ2-1, with 7 bases that match TRBD2. The germline V gene encodes CDR1 SNHLY and CDR2 FYNNEI. The CDR3 has 14 amino acids. Trimming cost V 4 bases and J 12 bases; bases outside gene matches: 12. The CDR3 coding sequence is TGTGCCAGCAGTGGCGGGGGACCTCCCCGAGGGCAGTTCTTC. This gives the protein CASSGGGPPRGQFF. Variable domain in full (rest from reference TRBV2 and TRBJ2-1): EPEVTQTPSHQVTQMGQEVILRCVPISNHLYFYWYRQILGQKVEFLVSFYNNEISEKSEIFDDQFSVERPDGSNFTLKIRSTKLEDSAMYFCASSGGGPPRGQFFGPGTRLTVL.